Below, 21 T cell receptor beta chains from the same sample are listed, as sequenced in a study of human T cells and chemical hapten exposure. Time point described: patch test 1, 2 weeks after DPC sensitization. As for treatment: therapeutic diphenylcyclopropenone sensitization with weekly scalp DPC. TCRdb passed the RACE reads through MiXCR, listing each CDR3 protein once. This sample carries around 110,000 distinct CDR3 sequences, 12% of them seen once, and the ten largest clones take roughly 1.3%. This specimen was whole blood, taken in connection with sensitization to the hapten diphenylcyclopropenone (DPC). Receptor source: a woman aged 45-65 years with alopecia areata. Some clones in this sample may be carry-over from other donors' samples.

In this sample, this clonotype turned up once. The chain has TRBV3-1 and TRBJ2-5, with no clear D. V shed 7 bases and J shed 0 bases, with 6 bases lying between them. Germline assignment: CDR1 LGHDT and CDR2 YNNKEL (reference sequence). This CDR3 contains 12 residues. The CDR3 DNA is TGTGCCAGCACCCCAAACCAAGAGACCCAGTACTTC. Residues: CASTPNQETQYF.

Ten or more counts support this clonotype. The rearrangement links TRBV20-1 to TRBJ2-7; D remains ambiguous. The CDR3 is 15 amino acids. Germline CDR1 and CDR2: DFQATT and SNEGSKA (reference sequence). With 0 bases removed from V and 2 bases from J, the gap between germline ends came to 14 bases. The CDR3 DNA reads TGCAGTGCTAGAGATCTAACTTCCCCGGCCTACGAGCAGTACTTC. This gives the protein CSARDLTSPAYEQYF.

This clonotype was recorded at least ten times. The chain links TRBV28 to TRBJ2-2; 7 nucleotides line up with TRBD2. CDR1 and CDR2 from the germline V gene are MDHEN and SYDVKM. V trimming: 5 bases; J trimming: 6 bases; junction bases outside the gene matches: 12. This CDR3 region has 16 residues. CDR3 residues: CASSSRRDYDAGELFF. The CDR3 DNA reads TGTGCCAGCAGTAGCAGACGGGACTATGACGCCGGGGAGCTGTTTTTT.

This clonotype was counted ten times or more. The rearrangement uses TRBV11-2 and TRBJ2-1, with 12 bases that match TRBD2. The CDR3 has 20 amino acids. V was pared by 6 bases and J by 5 bases, with 20 bases of the junction left unmatched. The germline gives CDR1 SGHAT, CDR2 FQNNGV. This CDR3 reads CASSLPFPSGRALGNNEQFF. Here the CDR3 DNA reads TGTGCCAGCAGTCTCCCCTTTCCTAGCGGGAGGGCCCTCGGAAACAATGAGCAGTTCTTC. The full variable domain, completed using reference TRBV11-2 and TRBJ2-1, is EAGVAQSPRYKIIEKRQSVAFWCNPISGHATLYWYQQILGQGPKLLIQFQNNGVVDDSQLPKDRFSAERLKGVDSTLKIQPAKLEDSAVYLCASSLPFPSGRALGNNEQFFGPGTRLTVL.

The chain carries TRBV28 and TRBJ2-7; TRBD1 matches 8 bases. Germline values: CDR1 MDHEN, CDR2 SYDVKM. The CDR3 is 14 residues long. Trimming cost V 10 bases and J 2 bases; bases outside gene matches: 10. CDR3: CATQRTGLTYEQYF. CDR3 nucleotide sequence: TGTGCCACCCAAAGGACAGGGCTAACCTACGAGCAGTACTTC.

Only a few counts were recorded for this clonotype. The CDR3 sequence is CASSPQGGNNSPLHF. CDR3 coding DNA: TGTGCCAGCTCACCACAAGGAGGAAACAATTCACCCCTCCACTTT. V and J are TRBV18 and TRBJ1-6; D is unclear. V gave up 1 base and J gave up 7 bases, with 11 bases separating them. Germline assignment: CDR1 KGHSH and CDR2 LQKENI. This CDR3 is 15 amino acids long.

This clonotype was seen more than once but under ten times. The rearrangement uses TRBV12-3 or TRBV12-4 and TRBJ2-2, with D perhaps matching TRBD2 (5 bases). Trimming shortened V by 7 bases and J by 4 bases, and 13 bases separated the two germline ends. The CDR3 has 14 amino acids. The CDR3 region is CASTRSGGTGELFF. The CDR3 coding sequence is TGTGCCAGCACGAGGAGCGGCGGCACCGGGGAGCTGTTTTTT.

This clonotype was counted many times. The CDR3 region is CSAKQDRGTDTQYF. The DNA of the CDR3 is TGCAGTGCAAAACAAGACAGGGGCACAGATACGCAGTATTTT. The chain uses TRBV20-1 and TRBJ2-3, with 7 bases matching TRBD1. This CDR3 is built from 14 residues. Germline V lookup: CDR1 DFQATT, CDR2 SNEGSKA (reference sequence). Unmatched junction bases numbered 7, after V lost 6 bases and J lost 1 base.

V gene TRBV5-1 combines with J gene TRBJ2-5; 9 positions match TRBD2. The germline V gene has CDR1 SGHRS and CDR2 YFSETQ. J lost 2 bases, V lost 1 base, and 6 bases had no gene match. CDR3 length equals 16 residues. The CDR3 spells CASSLRAGGSQETQYF. CDR3 in DNA: TGCGCCAGCAGCTTGCGGGCGGGAGGGTCTCAAGAGACCCAGTACTTC.

At least ten counts were recorded for this clonotype. This rearrangement joins TRBV29-1 to TRBJ2-7; D tentatively fits TRBD1 or TRBD2 (5 bases each). Per the germline V gene, CDR1 is SQVTM and CDR2 is ANQGSEA. The length of the CDR3 is 12 residues. The V and J ends lost 7 bases and 5 bases respectively, with 15 bases between them. CDR3 nucleotide sequence: TGCAGCGGGGGTGGGACGGTAAACGAGCAGTACTTC. The encoded protein is CSGGGTVNEQYF.

Note on this clonotype: The junction shows a germline mismatch at one end, possibly a read error. The V call is TRBV19, the J call TRBJ1-5; the D is unclear. CDR3 size: 12 residues. Germline V lookup: CDR1 LNHDA, CDR2 SQIVND (reference sequence). CDR3 residues: CASRIAAGPQHF. The CDR3 DNA sequence: TGTGCCAGTAGGATAGCCGCCGGGCCCCAGCATTTT.

This clonotype was seen at least ten times. This rearrangement joins TRBV18 to TRBJ2-1; 12 bases fit TRBD2. Germline assignment: CDR1 KGHSH and CDR2 LQKENI. The CDR3 covers 16 residues. With 2 bases clipped from V and 7 bases from J, the junction kept 6 bases outside the gene matches. The CDR3 DNA is TGTGCCAGCTCACCATCTCTAGCGGGAGGGTTGAATGAGCAGTTCTTC. As protein: CASSPSLAGGLNEQFF.

This clonotype showed up many times. The V gene is TRBV9, the J gene TRBJ2-4; D gene ambiguous. This CDR3 has 18 amino acids. Germline V lookup: CDR1 SGDLS, CDR2 YYNGEE. V lost 4 bases and J 0 bases, leaving 20 bases between the germline ends. CDR3 sequence reads: CASSPEVPVWGAKNIQYF. The CDR3 DNA reads TGTGCCAGCAGCCCAGAGGTCCCGGTGTGGGGAGCCAAAAACATTCAGTACTTC. Full variable domain (remainder filled in from reference TRBV9 and TRBJ2-4): DSGVTQTPKHLITATGQRVTLRCSPRSGDLSVYWYQQSLDQGLQFLIQYYNGEERAKGNILERFSAQQFPDLHSELNLSSLELGDSALYFCASSPEVPVWGAKNIQYFGAGTRLSVL.

This clonotype was counted ten times or more. DNA for the CDR3: TGCGCCAGCAGCCAAGCGTTGGGGAACACTGAAGCTTTCTTT. Protein sequence: CASSQALGNTEAFF. The V gene is TRBV4-1, the J gene TRBJ1-1; D unclear. Germline CDR1 MGHRA, CDR2 YSYEKL. V shed 1 base and J shed 1 base, with 7 bases lying between them. The CDR3 has 14 residues.

The J gene is TRBJ1-6, the V gene TRBV27; 8 bases fit TRBD1. The CDR3 extends over 14 amino acids. Losses at the gene ends were 5 bases for V and 10 bases for J; bases not matched to a gene: 7. Germline loops: CDR1 MNHEY, CDR2 SMNVEV (reference sequence). CDR3 in amino acids: CASSRGQGGSPLHF. In nucleotides, the CDR3 is TGTGCCAGCAGTCGAGGACAGGGAGGATCACCCCTCCACTTT.

This clonotype was detected ten times or more. The rearrangement links TRBV11-2 to TRBJ2-1; 7 bases align to TRBD2. V shed 10 bases and J 0 bases; nucleotides not matched to a gene: 12. Germline values: CDR1 SGHAT, CDR2 FQNNGV. This CDR3 is built from 16 residues. The CDR3 DNA reads as TGTGCCACCCGACGGGTAGCGGGTCCCTCCTACAATGAGCAGTTCTTC. Amino acids: CATRRVAGPSYNEQFF.

This clonotype has ten or more counts. CDR3 sequence (DNA): TGTGCCAGCAGTGTGGGAGTACGGACCGGGGAGCTGTTTTTT. As protein: CASSVGVRTGELFF. The chain combines TRBV6-1 with TRBJ2-2; the D gene is possibly TRBD2 (5 bases). V was clipped by 4 bases and J by 5 bases, with 11 bases between them. From germline, CDR1 is MNHNS and CDR2 SASEGT. This CDR3 is 14 amino acids long.

This clonotype was detected ten times or more. The chain carries TRBV5-1 and TRBJ2-1; D not resolved. CDR1 is SGHRS and CDR2 is YFSETQ in the germline V gene. The CDR3 is 15 residues long. Trimming stripped 0 bases from V and 6 bases from J, with 13 bases between. DNA of the CDR3: TGCGCCAGCAGCTTGGTTCCCGGTAGCACCAATGAGCAGTTCTTC. Residues: CASSLVPGSTNEQFF.

This clonotype was seen many times. This chain connects TRBV6-2 or TRBV6-3 to TRBJ2-1; TRBD1 matches 7 bases. The CDR3 is made up of 17 amino acids. Germline lookup yields CDR1 MNHEY and CDR2 SVGEGT. Trimming removed 3 bases from V and 6 bases from J; junction bases left unmatched: 14. The CDR3 DNA is TGTGCCAGCAGTTATTTTTCCCGGGACAGAGACCTCAATGAGCAGTTCTTC. Encoded protein: CASSYFSRDRDLNEQFF.

This clonotype occurred many times. The chain employs TRBV29-1 and TRBJ2-3; D gene uncertain. The ends were cut back, 4 bases at V and 2 bases at J, with 13 bases in the middle. The CDR3 contains 14 residues. Germline CDR1 reads SQVTM; CDR2 reads ANQGSEA. In nucleotides, the CDR3 is TGCAGCGTTGTGGTAGACTCGTCCACAGATACGCAGTATTTT. This gives the protein CSVVVDSSTDTQYF.

This clonotype was seen a handful of times. V is TRBV7-8 and J is TRBJ1-2, with 8 bases identical to TRBD1. CDR3 length equals 15 residues. V was pared by 4 bases and J by 0 bases, with 4 bases of the junction left unmatched. Germline CDR1 reads SGHVS; CDR2 reads FQNEAQ. Here the CDR3 DNA reads TGTGCCAGCAGCTCGCGGACAGGGACTAACTATGGCTACACCTTC. It translates to CASSSRTGTNYGYTF.